This TCR beta chain was sequenced for a study of graft-versus-host responses after intestinal transplantation. For the study at large: Isolated intestinal, liver-intestinal, or multivisceral transplants were what recipients had. For approximately three years after anti-thymocyte globulin induction, all recipients took tacrolimus and steroids.

Remarks on this clone: Its antigen is unidentified.

Libraries were prepared by immunoSEQ multiplex PCR; TCRdb keeps only in-frame clonotypes and omits some of them. The sample comprises approximately 33,000 clones, roughly 80% of which are singletons, and 15% to 20% rests with the top ten. Study results and caveats: The highest levels of circulating GvH clones went along with early declines in HvG clones after transplant. Marrow from the recipient contained GvH clones, some of which had appeared first in ileum or blood.

The receptor's source is a human donor who received an intestinal transplant. The sample was unstimulated CD8+ T cells sorted from spleen or lymph node cells, taken before intestinal transplant.

The CDR3 DNA is TGTGCCACCCGGGGGGGTGATAGCGGGGGGATGAGCTCCTACGAGCAGTACTTC. Encoded protein: CATRGGDSGGMSSYEQYF. This chain joins TRBV10-3 and TRBJ2-7; TRBD2 aligns across 10 bases. The length of the CDR3 is 18 residues. The junction had 18 bases not matched to a gene; V was cut back by 10 bases and J by 0 bases. Germline assignment: CDR1 ENHRY and CDR2 SYGVKD.